This entry is about one T cell receptor (beta chain). This clonotype was recorded at least ten times. This receptor's antigen is unknown. No qualities accompany the bases; no much larger clone lies one base away. The data stem from a study of neurological immune-mediated disorders (dated by TCRdb to the late 2010s). Study-wide context: Among the 35 or so multiple sclerosis patients, roughly 31 had relapsing-remitting MS and 3 had secondary progressive MS. The study compared peripheral blood TCR-beta repertoires of HTLV-I-associated myelopathy (HAM/TSP) patients, multiple sclerosis patients and healthy controls using UMI-based sequencing. Longitudinal samples, technical triplicates and paired sorted CD4+ and CD8+ T-cell subsets, alongside PBMC samples, were included among the roughly 110 TCR-beta libraries. Of the approximately 65 subjects in the cohort, some 15 were HAM/TSP patients, around 34 were multiple sclerosis patients, and 20 were healthy controls. What the work shows at the level of the full study, not this receptor alone: No clinical or MRI features were associated with the MS cluster, and the authors said that larger cohorts are needed. TCR clonal expansion was highest in HAM/TSP patients and lowest in MS patients, with MS patients falling below even healthy controls. In phylogenetic analysis, the repertoires of 18 of 34 MS patients grouped into a cluster of related CDR3 sequences, which suggests a possible signature at the repertoire level. Across subjects, expanded clones never shared an identical CDR3 amino acid sequence, which suggests that the TCR-beta repertoires in every group were private.

V loses 2 bases of germline sequence and J loses 0 bases, and the interval between the two ends is 11 bases. The CDR3 covers 15 residues, taking in both the cysteine and the phenylalanine. Only the CDR3 DNA is retained, 45 bases long and in frame from the first base. The germline V gene (reference sequence) supplies CDR1 WNHNN and CDR2 SYGVQD. cDNA synthesis used template-switch 5'RACE with a primer carrying a 10-nucleotide random unique molecular identifier tagging each TCR transcript. Every sequencing run yielded over 170 million TCR-beta sequences covering 15-18 subjects. The RNeasy kit was used for extraction of total RNA. The KAPA Real-time Library Amplification kit was used to amplify TCR-beta VDJ regions with primers targeting the TCR constant region and the 5'RACE anchor. Sample indexes and Illumina adaptors were added in a first PCR, after which library yield was increased in a second PCR. The roughly 650 bp TCR product was size-selected on a 2% E-gel SizeSelection system after Ampure bead purification. Library quality was checked on a Bioanalyzer, concentration was measured with Qubit, and libraries were quantified with the Kapa Library Quantification kit before pooling. Libraries were sequenced paired-end 2 x 150 bp on an Illumina HiSeq 2500. To increase sequence diversity, roughly 24-32% phiX was spiked into each library pool. Per the authors' processing: The quality-filtered reads were processed with the UMI-based MiGEC pipeline, whose error correction step removed more than 80% of the raw TCR sequences. IMGT germline references were used for aligning VDJ genes, and each clonotype was defined as a unique CDR3 amino acid sequence together with its V-J genes. VDJtools evaluated clonal expansion, Shannon diversity and CDR3 relatedness (CalcPairwiseDistances, ClusterSamples); CLCbio workbench built phylogenetic trees. Using coefficient-of-variation modelling across technical triplicates, the study counted a clone as expanded if it had at least 8 unique UMIs. TCRdb reprocessed the public reads (quality trimming at Q25 with fastp, clone calling with MiXCR) and kept in-frame beta chains. Rows with one shared CDR3 protein collapse into an entry with the most common genes and DNA. These V and J calls derive from TCRdb rather than the authors' analysis. This sample is represented by about 66,000 distinct CDR3 sequences; 3.4% of them were singletons. The ten largest clones capture 3.7% of the sample.

For unsorted PBMC libraries, 2 million PBMCs were used after storage in RNAlater at -80 degrees C until RNA extraction. The multiple sclerosis patients were enrolled in a US clinical protocol that evaluated disease progression with magnetic resonance imaging. Peripheral blood was subjected to Ficoll-Hypaque density gradient centrifugation to isolate PBMCs, which were then cryopreserved in liquid nitrogen. Sequences were obtained from PBMCs. The source is a middle-aged man with multiple sclerosis. The V and J segments used are TRBV10-1 and TRBJ2-7, with the D segment identity uncertain. The CDR3: CASSEAPVSSYEQYF. The DNA reads as follows: TGCGCCAGCAGTGAGGCTCCCGTTAGCTCCTACGAGCAGTACTTC.